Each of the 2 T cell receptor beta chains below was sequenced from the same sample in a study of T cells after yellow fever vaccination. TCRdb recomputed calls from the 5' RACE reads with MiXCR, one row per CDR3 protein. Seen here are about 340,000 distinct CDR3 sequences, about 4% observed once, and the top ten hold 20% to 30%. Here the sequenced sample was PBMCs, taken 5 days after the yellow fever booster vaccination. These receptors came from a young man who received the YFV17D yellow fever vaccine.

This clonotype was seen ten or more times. CDR3 loop: CASSYPRTEWAEAFF. The DNA of the CDR3 is TGTGCCAGCAGTTACCCCCGGACAGAATGGGCTGAAGCTTTCTTT. The J gene is TRBJ1-1, the V gene TRBV6-6; tentative D call: TRBD1 (6 bases). CDR3 length equals 15 residues. Germline CDR1 reads MNHNY; CDR2 reads SVGAGI (reference sequence). Trimming cost V 2 bases and J 6 bases, with 16 bases left between them.

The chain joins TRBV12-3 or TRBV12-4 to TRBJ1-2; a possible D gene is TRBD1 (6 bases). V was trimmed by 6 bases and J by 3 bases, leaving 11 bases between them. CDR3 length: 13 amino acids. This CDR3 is CASRWTADYGYTF. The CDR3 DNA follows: TGTGCCAGCAGATGGACAGCCGACTATGGCTACACCTTC.